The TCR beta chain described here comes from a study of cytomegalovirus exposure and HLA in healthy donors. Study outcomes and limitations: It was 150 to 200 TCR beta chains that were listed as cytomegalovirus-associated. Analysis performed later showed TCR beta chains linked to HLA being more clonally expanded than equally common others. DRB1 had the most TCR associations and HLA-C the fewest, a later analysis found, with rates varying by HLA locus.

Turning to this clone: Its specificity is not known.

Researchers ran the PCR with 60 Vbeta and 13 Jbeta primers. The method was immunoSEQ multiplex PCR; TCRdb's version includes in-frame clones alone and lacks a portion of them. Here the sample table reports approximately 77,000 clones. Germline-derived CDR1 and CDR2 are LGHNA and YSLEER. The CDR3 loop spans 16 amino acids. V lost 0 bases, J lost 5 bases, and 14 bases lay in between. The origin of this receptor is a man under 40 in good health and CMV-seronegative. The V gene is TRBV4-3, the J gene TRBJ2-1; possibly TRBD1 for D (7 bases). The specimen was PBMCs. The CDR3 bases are TGCGCCAGCAGCCAAGATGGAGGGACAGCTGACAATGAGCAGTTCTTC. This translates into CASSQDGGTADNEQFF.